Below are 17 T cell receptor beta chains sequenced from a single sample in a study of blood T cells in healthy people across ages. Then a second PCR, running about 7 to 11 cycles, was carried out with a sample-barcoded 5' primer and a J-beta primer mix. TCRdb fed the 5' RACE reads into MiXCR, producing one record per CDR3 protein. Of about 680,000 distinct CDR3 sequences listed, around 49% were seen once; the top ten hold under 35%. The sequenced sample was blood. These TCRs come from a woman between 55 and 75 years old in good health.

The sample holds one count of this clonotype. The chain is built from TRBV7-2 and TRBJ1-2; a weak D match, TRBD1 (6 bases). The germline V and J ends were trimmed by 5 bases and 4 bases, with 14 bases remaining between them. Germline assignment: CDR1 SGHTA and CDR2 FQGNSA. The CDR3 totals 14 residues. CDR3 nucleotides: TGTGCCAGCAGCCCGCCCGGGACACCCTATGGCTACACCTTC. Translated: CASSPPGTPYGYTF.

This clonotype was seen only a few times. The V gene is TRBV20-1, the J gene TRBJ2-3, with 14 bases aligning to TRBD2. The length of the CDR3 is 14 residues. Germline CDR1 is DFQATT and CDR2 is SNEGSKA (reference sequence). The junction had 9 bases not matched to a gene; V was cut back by 5 bases and J by 11 bases. This CDR3 reads CSAADGTSGSKQYF. The CDR3 DNA reads TGCAGTGCTGCCGATGGGACTAGCGGGAGTAAGCAGTATTTT.

The chain joins TRBV6-1 to TRBJ2-1; 8 bases agree with TRBD2. Germline trimming cut 6 bases from V and 3 bases from J; bases unmatched to any gene: 10. The CDR3 length is 16 residues. Germline values: CDR1 MNHNS, CDR2 SASEGT. The DNA of the CDR3 is TGTGCCAGCAGGGGCGGGAGGTCCTTAAACTACAATGAGCAGTTCTTC. Protein product: CASRGGRSLNYNEQFF.

The chain carries TRBV29-1 and TRBJ1-2; no clear D. Germline-derived CDR1 and CDR2 are SQVTM and ANQGSEA. The germline V and J ends were trimmed by 6 bases and 1 base, with 9 bases remaining between them. This CDR3 has 12 residues. This CDR3 reads CSVRYNNYGYTF. The CDR3 DNA is TGCAGCGTCAGATATAATAACTATGGCTACACCTTC.

The chain employs TRBV7-2 and TRBJ1-6; D perhaps matches TRBD1 (6 bases). Germline assignment: CDR1 SGHTA and CDR2 FQGNSA. The CDR3 is 15 residues long. Trimming shortened V by 9 bases and J by 7 bases, and 19 bases separated the two germline ends. The CDR3 sequence: CASSYPGQVNSPLHF. Written as DNA, the CDR3 is TGTGCCAGTAGTTATCCGGGACAAGTGAATTCACCCCTCCACTTT.

The rearrangement links TRBV13 to TRBJ2-3, with D uncertain. The CDR3 is made up of 15 amino acids. Trimming stripped 1 base from V and 1 base from J, with 9 bases between. Germline CDR1 is PRHDT and CDR2 is FYEKMQ (reference sequence). CDR3 sequence: CASSLVGLGTDTQYF. CDR3 sequence (DNA): TGTGCCAGCAGCTTAGTAGGGTTGGGCACAGATACGCAGTATTTT.

Turning to this clonotype: It may be a read error: a sequence one base away is much more abundant. V and J are TRBV20-1 and TRBJ2-7; 7 bases line up with TRBD1. CDR3 size: 14 residues. Germline V gives CDR1 DFQATT, CDR2 SNEGSKA (reference sequence). The CDR3 loop is CNAWTGETSYEQYF. Written as DNA, the CDR3 is TGCAATGCTTGGACAGGCGAAACCTCCTACGAGCAGTACTTC.

This clonotype occurred once. This chain uses TRBV5-1 with TRBJ2-7, with 7 bases aligning to TRBD2. Germline V gene sequence: CDR1 SGHRS, CDR2 YFSETQ. V shed 4 bases and J 3 bases; nucleotides not matched to a gene: 10. The CDR3 contains 15 residues. This CDR3 is CASSLGGSIFYEQYF. The CDR3 coding sequence is TGCGCCAGCAGCCTAGGCGGGAGCATCTTCTACGAGCAGTACTTC.

The chain has TRBV5-1 and TRBJ2-7; no clear D gene. This CDR3 has 14 residues. The ends were cut back, 0 bases at V and 2 bases at J, with 9 bases in the middle. Germline assignment: CDR1 SGHRS and CDR2 YFSETQ. Here the CDR3 reads CASSLVSEPYEQYF. CDR3 in DNA: TGCGCCAGCAGCTTGGTGTCGGAGCCCTACGAGCAGTACTTC.

The genes are TRBV6-5 and TRBJ1-5; D might be TRBD1 (5 bases). Germline V gene sequence: CDR1 MNHEY, CDR2 SVGAGI. V was shortened by 6 bases and J by 2 bases, with 11 bases between the two germline ends. The CDR3 covers 14 residues. The CDR3 here is CASSGGMGNQPQHF. Here the CDR3 DNA reads TGTGCCAGCAGCGGGGGAATGGGCAATCAGCCCCAGCATTTT.

The chain combines TRBV28 with TRBJ1-4; a possible D gene is TRBD1 (6 bases). Looked up from germline, CDR1 is MDHEN and CDR2 is SYDVKM. The V gene lost 5 bases and the J gene lost 8 bases, with 18 bases spanning the gap. The CDR3 extends over 15 amino acids. CDR3 sequence reads: CASSPHAGAVEKLFF. CDR3 DNA: TGTGCCAGCAGTCCACACGCAGGGGCCGTCGAAAAACTGTTTTTT.

This chain links TRBV20-1 with TRBJ2-3; no clear D. This CDR3 has 13 residues. CDR1 is DFQATT and CDR2 is SNEGSKA in the germline V gene (reference sequence). V lost 1 base and J 6 bases, leaving 11 bases between the germline ends. This CDR3 reads CSARGAVADTQYF. CDR3 DNA sequence: TGCAGTGCTAGAGGGGCCGTGGCGGATACGCAGTATTTT.

The genes are TRBV6-6 and TRBJ2-7, with D possibly matching TRBD1 (6 bases). Germline CDR1 is MNHNY and CDR2 is SVGAGI (reference sequence). CDR3 length: 15 residues. V lost 6 bases and J 0 bases, leaving 15 bases between the germline ends. CDR3 DNA: TGTGCCAGCAGCCTACGGCAGGGGATCTCCTACGAGCAGTACTTC. Residues: CASSLRQGISYEQYF.

This clonotype was counted only a few times. The chain employs TRBV20-1 and TRBJ2-1; tentatively, D is TRBD2 (6 bases). The ends were cut back, 1 base at V and 9 bases at J, with 25 bases in the middle. The CDR3 contains 17 residues. Germline V gives CDR1 DFQATT, CDR2 SNEGSKA (reference sequence). CDR3 sequence: CSARAPGRTKVRGEQFF. CDR3 DNA sequence: TGCAGTGCTAGAGCCCCGGGGCGGACTAAGGTTCGTGGTGAGCAGTTCTTC.

In this sample, this clonotype turned up a few times. This chain connects TRBV29-1 to TRBJ2-7, with D perhaps being TRBD1 or TRBD2 (6 bases each). The CDR3 covers 13 residues. From germline, CDR1 is SQVTM and CDR2 ANQGSEA. V lost 4 bases and J 7 bases, leaving 17 bases between the germline ends. The CDR3 DNA reads as TGCAGCGTTGTTCTTGGGGGGCATCATGAGCAGTACTTC. Translating gives CSVVLGGHHEQYF.

On this clonotype itself: At one boundary the junction diverges from the germline segment, which might be a read error. V and J are TRBV12-3 or TRBV12-4 and TRBJ2-5; D unresolved. This CDR3 is 13 amino acids long. In DNA form, the CDR3 reads TGCGCCCGGTTTGGAGACCGCCAAGAGACCCAGTACTTC. It specifies CARFGDRQETQYF.

The V and J genes are TRBV4-3 and TRBJ2-1; the D is unclear. Germline V gene lookup returns CDR1 LGHNA and CDR2 YSLEER. Trimming took off 0 bases at V and 0 bases at J, with 9 bases between the two ends. The CDR3 totals 16 residues. The CDR3 DNA sequence: TGCGCCAGCAGCCAAGATACGGCTAGCTCCTACAATGAGCAGTTCTTC. As protein: CASSQDTASSYNEQFF.